What follows describes a single TCR beta chain. This clonotype was detected only a few times. Its antigen has not been determined. Qualities for individual bases were not recorded, and no much larger clone is one base off. The sequencing machine was an Illumina NovaSeq 6000. TCRalpha and TCRbeta cDNA libraries were built by 5'RACE with constant-segment primers, adding sample barcodes and unique molecular identifiers. RNA was extracted from every sample with Trizol reagent. Amplification of the libraries took two PCR steps, and the second step added a second sample barcode plus Illumina TruSeq adapters. Libraries were sequenced on an Illumina NovaSeq with 2 x 150 bp paired-end reads. The study's own analysis went as follows. The reads were demultiplexed and collapsed into UMI-guided consensus sequences using migec v1.2.7. Using mixcr v2.1.11, the UMI consensuses were aligned to TRA and TRB V and J templates and assembled into clonotypes. A clonotype was counted as expanded or contracted only if both edgeR and NoisET called the change significant, with noise models trained on biological replicates. For edgeR calls, the thresholds were a false discovery rate-adjusted p below 0.01 and a log2 fold-change of 1. PCA with hierarchical clustering of max-normalized trajectories of the 1000 most abundant clonotypes was used as exploratory dynamics analysis. The CD4 or CD8 phenotype of responding clones was assigned using the separately sequenced CD4+ and CD8+ repertoires. TCRdb ran its own pipeline on the public reads, namely fastp trimming at Q25 and MiXCR clone calling, and kept in-frame beta chains. Duplicate CDR3 protein sequences are folded into a single record with the most common DNA and genes. TCRdb, not the original authors, processed these V and J calls. The sample profile shows 580,000 or so distinct CDR3 sequences; 17% of them were found once. The biggest ten clones account for roughly 7.8% of the sample.

Compared with germline, V lacks 5 bases and J lacks 8 bases; bases without a gene match: 5. Reading the germline V gene gives CDR1 SNHLY and CDR2 FYNNEI. The CDR3 runs 13 amino acids, cysteine and phenylalanine included. Here the CDR3 DNA is all that survives: 39 bases in frame from base 1. The source of the sample is a study of T-cell memory formation after mild COVID-19 (dated by TCRdb to the early 2020s). With regard to the full study: Most TCR sequence clusters were specific to one of the two donors. The cohort was made up of two young adult volunteers, one female and one male, who were previously healthy. Longitudinal TCRalpha and TCRbeta repertoire sequencing tracked T-cell clones expanding and contracting after mild COVID-19 in two donors. On the study overall, not on this receptor specifically: Some responding clones were detected in pre-infection memory, which suggested that pre-existing cross-reactive memory T cells had joined the SARS-CoV-2 response. Balanced CD4/CD8 phenotypes were observed for clones contracting from day 15 to 85, whereas a bias towards CD4+ was observed for a second wave of clones expanding from day 15 to 37. Contracting CD4+ clones were located mainly in the CM and EM memory subsets, whereas CD8+ clones were found to be enriched in EMRA. Whether the second-wave clones peaking on day 37 were SARS-CoV-2 specific was not confirmed. The study covered only a couple of mild cases, and larger cohorts including severe cases with pre-infection samples were considered necessary.

PBMCs were isolated by Ficoll-Paque density gradient centrifugation. Recombination connected TRBV2 to TRBJ2-1; TRBD1 aligns with 8 central bases. Sequences were obtained from PBMCs or a T cell subset sorted from them (not recorded which). This receptor was identified in an adult woman who had mild COVID-19 (a few samples of this study predate the infection). The sample titles of this study are shuffled in the database, so cell type and time point are left out; the donor was told from shared clones. The CDR3 amino acid sequence is: CASSLQGVDEQFF. The DNA is TGTGCCAGCAGTCTACAGGGGGTGGATGAGCAGTTCTTC.